A selection of T cell receptor beta chains follows, all from one sample in a study of cytomegalovirus exposure and HLA in healthy donors. This table comes from immunoSEQ multiplex PCR, and its TCRdb copy is limited to in-frame clones, with some not included. The specimen's table records 80,000 to 95,000 clones. Sequencing was performed on PBMCs. The origin of the receptors is a man aged 50-59 years in good health and CMV-seropositive. The CDR3 runs from the conserved cysteine through the conserved F or W. The D gene is left open where the match is weak.

V	J	D	length	DNA	CDR3
TRBV13	TRBJ1-2	TRBD1	14	TGTGCCAGCAGCAGCCAACCGGGACAGGGGAGCTACACCTTC	CASSSQPGQGSYTF
TRBV7-3	TRBJ1-2	.	15	TGTGCCAGCAGCTTATATCCAGGAGGGAACTATGGCTACACCTTC	CASSLYPGGNYGYTF
TRBV30	TRBJ2-7	.	11	TGTGCCTCGGATAAGGGGCGCGAGCAGTACTTC	CASDKGREQYF
TRBV5-1	TRBJ1-3	.	16	TGCGCCAGCAGCTTAGTGGGCAGAGCGGTTGGAAACACCATATATTTT	CASSLVGRAVGNTIYF
TRBV19	TRBJ2-2	TRBD1	16	TGTGCCAGTAGTTCCACGGGACAGGGGTTGACCGGGGAGCTGTTTTTT	CASSSTGQGLTGELFF
TRBV9	TRBJ2-3	.	16	TGTGCCAGCAGCGGGGGGCGGCGGCCTAGCACAGATACGCAGTATTTT	CASSGGRRPSTDTQYF
TRBV6-6	TRBJ2-3	TRBD1	13	TGTGCCAGCAGCCGACAGGGATTAGATACGCAGTATTTT	CASSRQGLDTQYF
TRBV6-4	TRBJ2-2	.	14	TGTGCCAGCCTCCGTCAGGTTGACGCCGGGGAGCTGTTTTTT	CASLRQVDAGELFF
TRBV27	TRBJ2-6	.	17	TGTGCCAGCAGTTCAAAGACGGAGAGCTCTGGGGCCAACGTCCTGACTTTC	CASSSKTESSGANVLTF
TRBV19	TRBJ2-1	TRBD2	15	TGTGCCAGTAGGGCCGTTGGAGCGGGACACAATGAGCAGTTCTTC	CASRAVGAGHNEQFF
TRBV30	TRBJ1-5	TRBD1	14	TGTGCCTGGAGTGTGGGACAGGGGGCCGAACCCCAGCATTTT	CAWSVGQGAEPQHF
TRBV4-3	TRBJ1-4	TRBD1	16	TGCGCCAGCAGCCAAGATGGGACAGGGATATTCGAAAAACTGTTTTTT	CASSQDGTGIFEKLFF
TRBV5-6	TRBJ1-1	.	12	TGTGCCAGCAGCTTGTACGGGGGAACGGCTTTCTTT	CASSLYGGTAFF
TRBV5-5	TRBJ2-4	.	19	TGTGCCAGCAGCCCAGCAAAACTAGGACAGAACATAGCCAAAAACATTCAGTACTTC	CASSPAKLGQNIAKNIQYF
TRBV6-6	TRBJ1-4	TRBD1	13	TGTGCCAGCAGTTACGGAACGGACAGGGAACTGTTTTTT	CASSYGTDRELFF
TRBV4-3	TRBJ2-6	TRBD1	17	TGCGCCAGCAGCCCGGACAGGGGATACTCTGGGGCCAACGTCCTGACTTTC	CASSPDRGYSGANVLTF
TRBV30	TRBJ1-4	TRBD1	16	TGTGCCTGGAGTGTCAGGGGGGTCAGGGTCGTCCAAAAACTGTTTTTT	CAWSVRGVRVVQKLFF
TRBV5-6	TRBJ2-7	TRBD2	16	TGTGCCAGCACCTCACTGACTAGCGGGAGTTTCTACGAGCAGTACTTC	CASTSLTSGSFYEQYF
TRBV30	TRBJ2-5	.	10	TGTGCCTGGGGCTGGGAGACCCAGTACTTC	CAWGWETQYF
TRBV5-6	TRBJ2-3	.	14	TGTGCCAGCAGCTTGGGAGGCGTCGGGGGTACGCAGTATTTT	CASSLGGVGGTQYF
TRBV25-1	TRBJ2-7	TRBD2	17	TGTGCCAGCAGCGGGCGGACTAGCGGGCGGGGACACTACGAGCAGTACTTC	CASSGRTSGRGHYEQYF
TRBV5-1	TRBJ2-3	.	15	TGCGCCAGCAGCTTGCTGCGAGGCGGAGGAGATACGCAGTATTTT	CASSLLRGGGDTQYF
TRBV4-1	TRBJ2-3	TRBD2	15	TGCGCCAGCAGCCACCTAGCGGGAGCAACAGATACGCAGTATTTT	CASSHLAGATDTQYF
TRBV7-9	TRBJ2-1	TRBD2	16	TGTGCCAGCAGCTTAGTGGCTAGCGGCTCCTACAATGAGCAGTTCTTC	CASSLVASGSYNEQFF
TRBV7-2	TRBJ1-2	TRBD1	13	TGTGCCAGCAGCAACGGACAGGGGAATGGCTACACCTTC	CASSNGQGNGYTF
TRBV11-3	TRBJ1-1	.	12	TGTGCCAGCAGCAGCGACTCACTGAAGGCTTTCTTT	CASSSDSLKAFF
TRBV6-6	TRBJ1-2	.	16	TGTGCCAGCAGTTACTCAGTGGGGCAGGGAGGCTATGGCTACACCTTC	CASSYSVGQGGYGYTF
TRBV9	TRBJ2-1	.	16	TGTGCCAGCAGCGTAGGTTCCCTCAGGCTTTACAATGAGCAGTTCTTC	CASSVGSLRLYNEQFF
TRBV30	TRBJ2-7	.	12	TGTGCCCTGGAGGCGGGCTCCTACGAGCAGTACTTC	CALEAGSYEQYF
TRBV27	TRBJ1-2	TRBD1	14	TGTGCCAGCAGTCCCTCCCGGGACAGGGGAGGCTACACCTTC	CASSPSRDRGGYTF
TRBV6-5	TRBJ2-7	TRBD1	14	TGTGCCACCTCCAGGGACAGGGGTCAATACGAGCAGTACTTC	CATSRDRGQYEQYF
TRBV9	TRBJ2-1	TRBD2	15	TGTGCCAGCAGCGTAGGCCTAGCGGGGTACAATGAGCAGTTCTTC	CASSVGLAGYNEQFF
TRBV9	TRBJ1-2	.	16	TGTGCCAGCAGCGTAGAAGGTAACAGAGTAAGGTATGGCTACACCTTC	CASSVEGNRVRYGYTF
TRBV11-3	TRBJ2-1	TRBD2	15	TGTGCCAGCAGCCCGACTAGCGGGAGGGCCATTGAGCAGTTCTTC	CASSPTSGRAIEQFF
TRBV7-8	TRBJ2-2	.	16	TGTGCCAGCAGCTTACCCATGAGCACGAACACCGGGGAGCTGTTTTTT	CASSLPMSTNTGELFF
TRBV7-6	TRBJ2-1	TRBD2	13	TGTGCCAGCAGCCCATTCGACGCGGGGGAAGAGTTCTTC	CASSPFDAGEEFF
TRBV7-9	TRBJ1-4	.	14	TGTGCCAGCAGCAATGACAGAAAGGATGAAAAACTGTTTTTT	CASSNDRKDEKLFF
TRBV7-9	TRBJ2-7	TRBD2	14	TGTGCCAGCAGTTCTAGCGGGAGGTCCGACGAGCAGTACTTC	CASSSSGRSDEQYF
TRBV28	TRBJ1-1	.	12	TGTGCCAGCAGATGGGAGGGCAATGAAGCTTTCTTT	CASRWEGNEAFF
TRBV19	TRBJ2-3	.	13	TGTGCCAGTAGTATAGGAAGCGCCGATACGCAGTATTTT	CASSIGSADTQYF